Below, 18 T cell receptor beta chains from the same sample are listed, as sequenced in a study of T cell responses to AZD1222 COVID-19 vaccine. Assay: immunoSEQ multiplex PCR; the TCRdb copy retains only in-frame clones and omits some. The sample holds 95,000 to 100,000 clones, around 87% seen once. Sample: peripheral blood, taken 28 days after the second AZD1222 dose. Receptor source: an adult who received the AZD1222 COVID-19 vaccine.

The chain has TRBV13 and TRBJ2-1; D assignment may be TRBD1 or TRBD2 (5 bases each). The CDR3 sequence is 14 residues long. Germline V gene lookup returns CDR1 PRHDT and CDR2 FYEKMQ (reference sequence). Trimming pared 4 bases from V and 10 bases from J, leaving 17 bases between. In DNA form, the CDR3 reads TGTGCCAGCAGCTACGCCGGGACCACATTAGAGCAGTTCTTC. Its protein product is CASSYAGTTLEQFF. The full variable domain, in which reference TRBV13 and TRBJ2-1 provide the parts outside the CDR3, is AAGVIQSPRHLIKEKRETATLKCYPIPRHDTVYWYQQGPGQDPQFLISFYEKMQSDKGSIPDRFSAQQFSDYHSELNMSSLELGDSALYFCASSYAGTTLEQFFGPGTRLTVL.

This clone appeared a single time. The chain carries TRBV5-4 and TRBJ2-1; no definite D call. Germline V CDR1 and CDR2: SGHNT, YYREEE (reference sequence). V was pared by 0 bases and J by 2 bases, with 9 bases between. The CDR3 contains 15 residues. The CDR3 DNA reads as TGTGCCAGCAGCTTGGAAGGACGAGCCTACAATGAGCAGTTCTTC. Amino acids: CASSLEGRAYNEQFF.

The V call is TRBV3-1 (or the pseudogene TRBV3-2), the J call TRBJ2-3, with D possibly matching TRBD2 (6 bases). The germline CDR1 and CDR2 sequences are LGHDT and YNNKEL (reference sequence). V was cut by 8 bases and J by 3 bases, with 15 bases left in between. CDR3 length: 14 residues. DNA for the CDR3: TGTGCCAGCTCCTCTGGGGCGGGGACAGATACGCAGTATTTT. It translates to CASSSGAGTDTQYF.

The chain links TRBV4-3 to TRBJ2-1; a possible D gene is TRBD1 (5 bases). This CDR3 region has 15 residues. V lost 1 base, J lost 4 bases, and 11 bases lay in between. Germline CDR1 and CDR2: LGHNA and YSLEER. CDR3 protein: CASSQGSDRYNEQFF. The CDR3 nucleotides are TGCGCCAGCAGCCAAGGGTCAGACAGATACAATGAGCAGTTCTTC.

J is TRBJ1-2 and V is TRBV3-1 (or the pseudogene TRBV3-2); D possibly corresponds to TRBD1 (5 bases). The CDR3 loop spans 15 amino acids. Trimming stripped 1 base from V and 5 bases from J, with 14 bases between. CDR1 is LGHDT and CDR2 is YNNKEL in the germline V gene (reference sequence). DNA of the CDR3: TGTGCCAGCAGCCAAGGAGGGGCCGACGGATATGGCTACACCTTC. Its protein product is CASSQGGADGYGYTF.

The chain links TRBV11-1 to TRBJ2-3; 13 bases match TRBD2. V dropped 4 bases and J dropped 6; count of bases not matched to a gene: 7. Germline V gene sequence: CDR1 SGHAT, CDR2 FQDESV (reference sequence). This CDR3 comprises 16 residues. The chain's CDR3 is CASSSRTSGSYDTQYF. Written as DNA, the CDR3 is TGTGCCAGCAGCTCCCGGACTAGCGGGAGTTATGATACGCAGTATTTT.

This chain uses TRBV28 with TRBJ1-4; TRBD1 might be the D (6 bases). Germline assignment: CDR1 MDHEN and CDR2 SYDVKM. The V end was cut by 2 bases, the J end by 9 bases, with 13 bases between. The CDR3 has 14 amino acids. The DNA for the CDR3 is TGTGCCAGCAGTTTACCCCGGACAGTTCAAAAACTGTTTTTT. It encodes CASSLPRTVQKLFF.

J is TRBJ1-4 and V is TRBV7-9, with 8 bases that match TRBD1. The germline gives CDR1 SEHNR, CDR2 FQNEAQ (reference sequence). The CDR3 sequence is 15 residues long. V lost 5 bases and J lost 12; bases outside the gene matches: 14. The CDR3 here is CASSLGQGSPWQLFF. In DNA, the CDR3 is TGTGCCAGCAGCCTCGGACAGGGAAGCCCCTGGCAACTGTTTTTT.

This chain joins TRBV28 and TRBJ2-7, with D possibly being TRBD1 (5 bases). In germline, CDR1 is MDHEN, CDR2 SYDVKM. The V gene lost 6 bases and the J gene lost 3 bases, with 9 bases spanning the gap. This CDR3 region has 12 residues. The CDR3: CASSYDSYEQYF. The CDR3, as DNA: TGTGCCAGCAGCTACGACAGCTACGAGCAGTACTTC.

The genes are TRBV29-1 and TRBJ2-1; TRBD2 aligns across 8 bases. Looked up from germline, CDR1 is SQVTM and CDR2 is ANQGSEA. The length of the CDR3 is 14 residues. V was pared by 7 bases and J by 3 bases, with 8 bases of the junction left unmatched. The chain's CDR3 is CSGKIAGIYNEQFF. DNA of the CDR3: TGCAGCGGGAAAATAGCGGGGATCTACAATGAGCAGTTCTTC.

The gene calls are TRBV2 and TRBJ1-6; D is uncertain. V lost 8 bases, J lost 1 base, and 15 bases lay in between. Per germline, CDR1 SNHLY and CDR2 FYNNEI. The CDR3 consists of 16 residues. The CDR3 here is CASSNTVISYNSPLHF. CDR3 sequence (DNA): TGTGCCAGCTCGAATACGGTTATATCCTATAATTCACCCCTCCACTTT.

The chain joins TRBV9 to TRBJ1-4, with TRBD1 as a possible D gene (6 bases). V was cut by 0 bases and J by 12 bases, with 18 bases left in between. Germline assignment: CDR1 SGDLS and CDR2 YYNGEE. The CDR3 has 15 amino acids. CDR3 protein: CASSVGAFSGAELFF. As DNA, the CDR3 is TGTGCCAGCAGCGTAGGGGCTTTTTCGGGGGCGGAACTGTTTTTT.

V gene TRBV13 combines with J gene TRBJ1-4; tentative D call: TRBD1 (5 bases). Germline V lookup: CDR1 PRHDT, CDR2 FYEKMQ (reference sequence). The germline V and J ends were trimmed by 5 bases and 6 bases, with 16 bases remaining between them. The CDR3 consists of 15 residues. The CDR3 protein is CASSHSGGGDEKLFF. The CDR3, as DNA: TGTGCCAGCAGCCATAGCGGGGGAGGGGATGAAAAACTGTTTTTT.

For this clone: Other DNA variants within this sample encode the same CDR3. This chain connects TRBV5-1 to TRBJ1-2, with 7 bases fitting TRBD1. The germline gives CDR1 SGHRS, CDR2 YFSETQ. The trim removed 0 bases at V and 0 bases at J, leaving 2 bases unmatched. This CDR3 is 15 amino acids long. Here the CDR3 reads CASSLGQGANYGYTF. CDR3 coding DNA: TGCGCCAGCAGCTTGGGACAGGGCGCTAACTATGGCTACACCTTC.

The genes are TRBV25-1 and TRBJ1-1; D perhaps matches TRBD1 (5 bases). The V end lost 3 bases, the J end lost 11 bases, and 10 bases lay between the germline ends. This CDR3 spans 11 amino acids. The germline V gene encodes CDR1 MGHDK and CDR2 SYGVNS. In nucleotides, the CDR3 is TGTGCCAGCAGTGACGGAGGGGTCGCTTTCTTT. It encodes CASSDGGVAFF.

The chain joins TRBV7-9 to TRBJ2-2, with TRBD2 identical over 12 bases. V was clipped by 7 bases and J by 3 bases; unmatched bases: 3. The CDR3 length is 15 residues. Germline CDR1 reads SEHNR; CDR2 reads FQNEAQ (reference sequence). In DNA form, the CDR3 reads TGTGCCAGCAACCGACTAGCGGGAGACACCGGGGAGCTGTTTTTT. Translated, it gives CASNRLAGDTGELFF.

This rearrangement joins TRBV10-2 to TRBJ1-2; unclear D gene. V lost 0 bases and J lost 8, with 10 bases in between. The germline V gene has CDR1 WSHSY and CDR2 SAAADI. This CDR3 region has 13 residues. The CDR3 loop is CASSESSQRGYTF. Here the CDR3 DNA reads TGCGCCAGCAGTGAGTCGTCCCAGCGAGGCTACACCTTC.

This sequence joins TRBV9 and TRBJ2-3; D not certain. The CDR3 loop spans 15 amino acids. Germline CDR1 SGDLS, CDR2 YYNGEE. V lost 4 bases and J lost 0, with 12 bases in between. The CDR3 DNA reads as TGTGCCAGCAGCCAAACTTCTCGGAGCACAGATACGCAGTATTTT. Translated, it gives CASSQTSRSTDTQYF. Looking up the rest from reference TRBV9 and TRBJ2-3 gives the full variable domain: DSGVTQTPKHLITATGQRVTLRCSPRSGDLSVYWYQQSLDQGLQFLIQYYNGEERAKGNILERFSAQQFPDLHSELNLSSLELGDSALYFCASSQTSRSTDTQYFGPGTRLTVL.